This TCR beta chain was retrieved from a study of blood T cell repertoires in COVID-19. Looking at the study overall: COVID-19 samples, acute and convalescent, were from the United States, Italy and Spain.

This clone has a single count. In the source study's methods: The assay estimated nucleated cells by amplifying reference gene primers. Some clones are missing from TCRdb's copy, which holds only in-frame ones; the method was immunoSEQ multiplex PCR. For V, J and clone size, that table is used; D and trimming come from the DNA. The table lists under 45,000 clones, over 90% of them singletons. Sample: peripheral blood. This sequence was found in a man aged 55 to 70 with active or convalescent COVID-19.

DNA of the CDR3: TGTGCCACCAGTGATCCCGGGACAGGTAACACCGGGGAGCTGTTTTTT. Encoded protein: CATSDPGTGNTGELFF. The chain couples TRBV24-1 to TRBJ2-2; TRBD1 matches at 8 bases. Germline-derived CDR1 and CDR2 are KGHDR and SFDVKD. V was pared by 3 bases and J by 2 bases, with 4 bases of the junction left unmatched. The CDR3 has 16 residues.